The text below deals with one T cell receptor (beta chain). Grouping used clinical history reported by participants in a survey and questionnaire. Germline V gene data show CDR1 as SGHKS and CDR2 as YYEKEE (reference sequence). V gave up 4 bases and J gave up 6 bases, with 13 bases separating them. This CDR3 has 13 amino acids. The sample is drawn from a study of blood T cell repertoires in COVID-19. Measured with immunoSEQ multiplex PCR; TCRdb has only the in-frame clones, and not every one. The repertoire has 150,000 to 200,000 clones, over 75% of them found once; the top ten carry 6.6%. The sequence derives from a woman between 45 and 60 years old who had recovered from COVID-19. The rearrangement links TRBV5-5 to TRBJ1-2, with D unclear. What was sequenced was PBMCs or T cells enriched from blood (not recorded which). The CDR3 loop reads CASSRSLYDGYTF. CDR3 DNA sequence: TGTGCCAGCAGCCGGTCCCTTTATGATGGCTACACCTTC.